The entry that follows covers one T cell receptor (beta chain) sequence. Its antigen is still unknown. This specimen belongs to a study of blood T cells in healthy people across ages. Russia was home to the donors, healthy Caucasian individuals aged roughly 6 to 90. Next came a second PCR, run for about 7 to 12 cycles, which used a sample-barcoded 5' primer along with a J-beta primer mix. MiXCR, applied by TCRdb to the 5' RACE reads, yields one record per CDR3 protein. This sample yields 1.5 million to 2 million distinct CDR3 sequences, of which about 39% are seen a single time; under 25% belongs to the top ten. The study's findings and limits: Any changes in expanded clonotypes were possibly confounded, as donor CMV status remained unknown.

The CDR3 loop spans 14 amino acids. The V and J ends lost 5 bases and 5 bases respectively, with 14 bases between them. The specimen was blood. The rearrangement uses TRBV12-3 or TRBV12-4 and TRBJ2-3; TRBD2 might be the D (6 bases). The TCR originated in a human donor in good health. CDR3 loop: CASSVGGPQDTQYF. As DNA, the CDR3 is TGTGCCAGCAGTGTCGGGGGACCTCAAGATACGCAGTATTTT.